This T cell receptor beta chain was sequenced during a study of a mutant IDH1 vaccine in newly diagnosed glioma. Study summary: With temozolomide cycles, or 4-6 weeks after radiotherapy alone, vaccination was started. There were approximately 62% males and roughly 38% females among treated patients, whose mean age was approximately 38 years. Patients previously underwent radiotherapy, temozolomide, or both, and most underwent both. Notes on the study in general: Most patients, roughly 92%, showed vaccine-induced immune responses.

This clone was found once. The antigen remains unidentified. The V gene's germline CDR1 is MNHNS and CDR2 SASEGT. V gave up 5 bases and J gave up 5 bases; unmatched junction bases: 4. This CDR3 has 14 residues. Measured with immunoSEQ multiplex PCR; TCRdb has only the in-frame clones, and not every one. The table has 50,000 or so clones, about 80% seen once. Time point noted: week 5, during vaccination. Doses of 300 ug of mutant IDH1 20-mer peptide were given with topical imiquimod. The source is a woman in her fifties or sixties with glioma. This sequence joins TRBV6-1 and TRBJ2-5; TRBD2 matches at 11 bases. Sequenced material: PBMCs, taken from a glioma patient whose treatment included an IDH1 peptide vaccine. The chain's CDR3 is CASSPLAGVETQYF. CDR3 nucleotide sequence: TGTGCCAGCAGTCCACTAGCGGGGGTGGAGACCCAGTACTTC.